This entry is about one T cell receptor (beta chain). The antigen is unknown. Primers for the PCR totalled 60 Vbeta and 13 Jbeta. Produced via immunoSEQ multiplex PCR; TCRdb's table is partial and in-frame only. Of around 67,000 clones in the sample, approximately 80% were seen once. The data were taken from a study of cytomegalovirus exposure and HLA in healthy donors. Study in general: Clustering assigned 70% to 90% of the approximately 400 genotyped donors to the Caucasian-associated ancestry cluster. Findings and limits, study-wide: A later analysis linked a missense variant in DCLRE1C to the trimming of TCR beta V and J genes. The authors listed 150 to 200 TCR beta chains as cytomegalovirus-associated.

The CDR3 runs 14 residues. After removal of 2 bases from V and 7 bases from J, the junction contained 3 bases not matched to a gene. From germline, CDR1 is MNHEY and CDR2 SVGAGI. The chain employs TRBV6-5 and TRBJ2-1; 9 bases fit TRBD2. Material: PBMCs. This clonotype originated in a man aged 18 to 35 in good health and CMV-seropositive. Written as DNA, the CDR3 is TGTGCCAGCAGTTACGCGGGAGGGAGTAATGAGCAGTTCTTC. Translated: CASSYAGGSNEQFF.